These 15 T cell receptor beta chains share one sample of origin, sequenced in a study of cytomegalovirus exposure and HLA in healthy donors. Primers included in the PCR were 60 Vbeta and 13 Jbeta primers. This table comes from immunoSEQ multiplex PCR, and its TCRdb copy is limited to in-frame clones, with some not included. The sample comprises approximately 220,000 clones, roughly 80% of which are singletons, and roughly 15% rests with the top ten. The sequencing sample was made of PBMCs. The receptors here all came from a man aged 35-49 years in good health and CMV-seronegative.

The gene calls are TRBV5-6 and TRBJ2-7; 8 bases are a match to TRBD1. The CDR3 runs 15 residues. In germline, CDR1 is SGHDT, CDR2 YYEEEE. With V trimmed by 2 bases and J by 9 bases, 13 bases remained unmatched. CDR3 residues: CASSFGQGILQVQYF. The CDR3 DNA is TGTGCCAGCAGCTTTGGACAGGGCATTCTGCAGGTGCAGTACTTC. Full variable domain (outside the CDR3, taken from reference TRBV5-6 and TRBJ2-7): DAGVTQSPTHLIKTRGQQVTLRCSPKSGHDTVSWYQQALGQGPQFIFQYYEEEERQRGNFPDRFSGHQFPNYSSELNVNALLLGDSALYLCASSFGQGILQVQYFGPGTRLTVT.

The rearrangement joins TRBV25-1 to TRBJ1-1; D unresolved. The V end was cut by 8 bases, the J end by 0 bases, with 13 bases between. In germline, CDR1 is MGHDK, CDR2 SYGVNS. This CDR3 has 14 amino acids. The CDR3 here is CASCPGGMNTEAFF. The CDR3 DNA reads TGTGCCAGCTGCCCCGGAGGGATGAACACTGAAGCTTTCTTT.

The chain couples TRBV27 to TRBJ1-2; 7 nucleotides line up with TRBD1. CDR3 length equals 13 residues. Germline V gene data show CDR1 as MNHEY and CDR2 as SMNVEV (reference sequence). J was trimmed by 8 bases and V by 2 bases; bases with no gene match: 5. CDR3 sequence: CASSLRAGGGYTF. The CDR3 region has the DNA TGTGCCAGCAGTTTACGGGCAGGGGGGGGCTACACCTTC.

The chain is built from TRBV5-1 and TRBJ2-3; TRBD2 matches at 12 bases. Germline V CDR1 and CDR2: SGHRS, YFSETQ. Trimming cost V 4 bases and J 3 bases; bases outside gene matches: 9. The CDR3 totals 17 residues. This CDR3 reads CASSAGLAGGPTDTQYF. The CDR3 coding sequence is TGCGCCAGCAGCGCCGGGCTAGCGGGGGGGCCGACAGATACGCAGTATTTT. Full variable domain (outside the CDR3, taken from reference TRBV5-1 and TRBJ2-3): KAGVTQTPRYLIKTRGQQVTLSCSPISGHRSVSWYQQTPGQGLQFLFEYFSETQRNKGNFPGRFSGRQFSNSRSEMNVSTLELGDSALYLCASSAGLAGGPTDTQYFGPGTRLTVL.

The chain joins TRBV19 to TRBJ2-3; maybe TRBD1 (5 bases). Deletions cut 5 bases from V and 6 bases from J, with 18 bases between. This CDR3 has 15 amino acids. Per germline, CDR1 LNHDA and CDR2 SQIVND (reference sequence). CDR3 amino acids: CASSLGQGKWDTQYF. The CDR3 DNA reads TGTGCCAGTAGTTTAGGGCAGGGTAAATGGGATACGCAGTATTTT.

This clone was detected a few times. The V call is TRBV2, the J call TRBJ2-1, with 10 bases identical to TRBD2. The CDR3 is made up of 15 amino acids. Germline V CDR1 and CDR2: SNHLY, FYNNEI. The J segment lost 3 bases and the V segment lost 4 bases, leaving 3 bases of the junction unmatched. The CDR3, as DNA: TGTGCCAGCAGTGTACTAGCGGGAAGCTACAATGAGCAGTTCTTC. This translates into CASSVLAGSYNEQFF.

V and J are TRBV27 and TRBJ1-6; the D gene is possibly TRBD1 (5 bases). The V and J ends lost 3 bases and 2 bases respectively, with 8 bases between them. This CDR3 contains 15 residues. Germline V gene lookup returns CDR1 MNHEY and CDR2 SMNVEV (reference sequence). The CDR3 here is CASSFKGAYNSPLHF. For the CDR3, the DNA is TGTGCCAGCAGTTTTAAAGGGGCCTATAATTCACCCCTCCACTTT.

The chain uses TRBV4-1 and TRBJ1-5; 9 bases map to TRBD1. CDR3 length: 18 residues. From germline, CDR1 is MGHRA and CDR2 YSYEKL. V lost 1 base and J lost 0; bases outside the gene matches: 7. DNA of the CDR3: TGCGCCAGCAGCCAAGTCCTACAGGGGGCAGGTAGCAATCAGCCCCAGCATTTT. It translates to CASSQVLQGAGSNQPQHF.

The rearrangement uses TRBV11-1 and TRBJ2-3; 11 bases match TRBD2. With V trimmed by 0 bases and J by 3 bases, 2 bases remained unmatched. Germline V lookup: CDR1 SGHAT, CDR2 FQDESV (reference sequence). This CDR3 is built from 16 residues. The CDR3 spells CASSLATSGGTDTQYF. In DNA form, the CDR3 reads TGTGCCAGCAGCTTAGCAACTAGCGGGGGTACAGATACGCAGTATTTT.

J is TRBJ1-2 and V is TRBV5-4; 9 bases are shared with TRBD1. The CDR3 is 15 amino acids. The trim removed 4 bases at V and 3 bases at J, leaving 7 bases unmatched. CDR1 and CDR2 (germline): SGHNT, YYREEE (reference sequence). The CDR3 here is CASSLGQGLDYGYTF. The CDR3 bases are TGTGCCAGCAGCCTCGGACAGGGGTTGGACTATGGCTACACCTTC.

The chain employs TRBV4-3 and TRBJ2-7; TRBD2 matches at 9 bases. V was pared by 1 base and J by 2 bases, with 6 bases of the junction left unmatched. The germline CDR1 and CDR2 sequences are LGHNA and YSLEER. This CDR3 contains 16 residues. The CDR3 reads CASSQGLAASPYEQYF. CDR3 DNA: TGCGCCAGCAGCCAAGGACTAGCGGCCTCCCCCTACGAGCAGTACTTC.

The DNA for the CDR3 is TGTGCCAGCAGAAGGGACAGGGGGTTGACCTACTACGAGCAGTACTTC. Amino acid sequence: CASRRDRGLTYYEQYF. The V gene is TRBV6-6, the J gene TRBJ2-7; 11 positions agree with TRBD1. Germline CDR1 and CDR2: MNHNY and SVGAGI (reference sequence). This CDR3 has 16 residues. V lost 6 bases and J lost 3; bases outside the gene matches: 10.

This CDR3 is CASTTASGNTIYF. The CDR3 nucleotides read TGTGCCAGTACGACAGCCTCTGGAAACACCATATATTTT. The chain is built from TRBV19 and TRBJ1-3, with D possibly being TRBD1 (5 bases). Trimming cost V 7 bases and J 0 bases, with 7 bases left between them. Germline values: CDR1 LNHDA, CDR2 SQIVND (reference sequence). The CDR3 is made up of 13 amino acids.

The chain couples TRBV7-9 to TRBJ1-1; no definite D call. The CDR3 consists of 14 residues. V lost 2 bases, J lost 3 bases, and 10 bases lay in between. The germline CDR1 and CDR2 sequences are SEHNR and FQNEAQ (reference sequence). The CDR3 DNA sequence: TGTGCCAGCAGCTTATCAACAGCAGACACTGAAGCTTTCTTT. Protein: CASSLSTADTEAFF.

The chain recombines TRBV9 with TRBJ2-3; D possibly corresponds to TRBD1 (6 bases). Germline values: CDR1 SGDLS, CDR2 YYNGEE. This CDR3 has 14 residues. Trimming removed 0 bases at V and 5 bases at J, with 10 bases between. The CDR3 loop reads CASSVEGVQDTQYF. The CDR3 DNA reads TGTGCCAGCAGCGTAGAGGGGGTTCAAGATACGCAGTATTTT.